This T cell receptor (beta chain) is from a study of blood T cell repertoires in COVID-19. This clone was seen a single time. The trim removed 5 bases at V and 4 bases at J, leaving 7 bases unmatched. Germline V lookup: CDR1 SEHNR, CDR2 FQNEAQ (reference sequence). The CDR3 is 14 residues long. Using immunoSEQ multiplex PCR, the repertoire was profiled, and TCRdb retains in-frame clones only, with some absent. The sample yields around 290,000 clones, roughly 86% seen once. The source material was PBMCs or T cells enriched from blood (not recorded which). V usage is TRBV7-9 and J usage is TRBJ2-5, with 7 bases identical to TRBD1. The sequence derives from a woman aged 18-35 years who had recovered from COVID-19. The CDR3 region is CASSQDRTLETQYF. For the CDR3, the DNA is TGTGCCAGCAGCCAGGACAGGACACTAGAGACCCAGTACTTC.